The sequence of this T cell receptor (beta chain) was determined in a study of long-term antiretroviral therapy in people with HIV. It was version v3.0 of the immunoSEQ assay that was run at survey level. Clones were sequenced by immunoSEQ multiplex PCR, and TCRdb holds only the in-frame ones, with some missing. Of tens of thousands of clones in the sample, over 80% were seen once. Study results and limitations: The study found narrower CDR3 length ranges in HIV repertoires than in controls. Blood obtained between the mid-2000s and the late 2010s may reflect older ART regimens. Regardless of time point, clones expanded before ART dominated the repertoire.

Points on this clone: Its antigen is unknown.

The V and J ends lost 3 bases and 0 bases, in that order; junction bases with no gene match: 8. The CDR3 covers 17 residues. Germline CDR1 and CDR2: SGDLS and YYNGEE. The TCR was taken from a man younger than 45 with HIV. Sequencing used unsorted PBMCs, obtained 4.2 to 4.5 years after starting antiretroviral therapy. V is TRBV9 and J is TRBJ2-1; TRBD2 matches at 8 bases. The CDR3 DNA is TGTGCCAGCAGCGCGCCCCGACTAGCGAGCTCCTACAATGAGCAGTTCTTC. It encodes CASSAPRLASSYNEQFF.